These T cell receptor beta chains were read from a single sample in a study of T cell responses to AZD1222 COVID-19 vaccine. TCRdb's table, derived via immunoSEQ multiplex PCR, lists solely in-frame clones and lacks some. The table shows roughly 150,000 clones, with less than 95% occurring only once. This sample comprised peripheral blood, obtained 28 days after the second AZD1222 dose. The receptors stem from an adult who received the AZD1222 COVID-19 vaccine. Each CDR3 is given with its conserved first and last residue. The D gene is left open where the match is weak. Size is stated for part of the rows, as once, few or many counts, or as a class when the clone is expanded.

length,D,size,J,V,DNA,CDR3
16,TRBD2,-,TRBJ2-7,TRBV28,TGTGCCAGCAGTGGATCCGGGACTAGCCACGGTTACGAGCAGTACTTC,CASSGSGTSHGYEQYF
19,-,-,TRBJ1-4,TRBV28,TGTGCCAGCAGTTTAAAACTTCATTATCTGGGGATGGGCTGGGAAAAACTGTTTTTT,CASSLKLHYLGMGWEKLFF
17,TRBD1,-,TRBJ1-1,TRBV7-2,TGTGCCAGCAGCTCCCAGTGGACAGGGGGCCGGAGCACTGAAGCTTTCTTT,CASSSQWTGGRSTEAFF
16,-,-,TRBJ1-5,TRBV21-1,TGTGCCAGCAGCATCGAACAGGGGGAAGGCAATCAGCCCCAGCATTTT,CASSIEQGEGNQPQHF
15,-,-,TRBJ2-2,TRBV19,TGTGCCACAAAGGCACTAGACATTAACACCGGGGAGCTGTTTTTT,CATKALDINTGELFF
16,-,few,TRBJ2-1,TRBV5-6,TGTGCCAGCAGCTTGGCCGTTGGGGGCTCCTACAATGAGCAGTTCTTC,CASSLAVGGSYNEQFF
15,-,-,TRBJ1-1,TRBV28,TGTGCCAGCACACGGGGGGACGTTGGCGGCACTGAAGCTTTCTTT,CASTRGDVGGTEAFF
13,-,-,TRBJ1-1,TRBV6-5,TGTGCCAGCAGTCCACGGGGTTCCACTGAAGCTTTCTTT,CASSPRGSTEAFF
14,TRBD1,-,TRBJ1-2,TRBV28,TGTGCCAGCAGTTTGGGACAGGACCTCTATGGCTACACCTTC,CASSLGQDLYGYTF
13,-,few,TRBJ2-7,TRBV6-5,TGTGCCAGCAGCCCCGGGAGCTCCTACGAGCAGTACTTC,CASSPGSSYEQYF
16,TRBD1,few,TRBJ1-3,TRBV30,TGTGCCTGGAGTGTTAACAGGGGGCCATATGGAAACACCATATATTTT,CAWSVNRGPYGNTIYF
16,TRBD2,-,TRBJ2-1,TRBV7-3,TGTGCCAGCAGCTTAAGAGCGGGAGGTACCTACAATGAGCAGTTCTTC,CASSLRAGGTYNEQFF
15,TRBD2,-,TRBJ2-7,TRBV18,TGTGCCAGCTCTCCTACAAGCGGGAGATCCGACGAGCAGTACTTC,CASSPTSGRSDEQYF
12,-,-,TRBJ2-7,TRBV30,TGTGCCTGGAGTAGACGGGGGCCCGAGCAGTACTTC,CAWSRRGPEQYF
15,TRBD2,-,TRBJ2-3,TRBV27,TGTGCCAGCAGTACCCCGGGACTAGGCACAGATACGCAGTATTTT,CASSTPGLGTDTQYF
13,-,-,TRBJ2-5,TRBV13,TGTGCCAGCAGCTACAGGGGGGGGGAGACCCAGTACTTC,CASSYRGGETQYF
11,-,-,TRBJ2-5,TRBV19,TGTGCCAGTACCCGTCAAGAGACCCAGTACTTC,CASTRQETQYF
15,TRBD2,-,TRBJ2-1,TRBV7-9,TGTGCCAGCAGCTCTAGCGGGGGGGTTTACAATGAGCAGTTCTTC,CASSSSGGVYNEQFF
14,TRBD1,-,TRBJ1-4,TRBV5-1,TGCGCCAGCAGCCTGGGACAGGGTTACGAAAAACTGTTTTTT,CASSLGQGYEKLFF
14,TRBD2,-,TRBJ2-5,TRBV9,TGTGCCAGCAGCGTGGCGGGAGTAGACGGGACCCAGTACTTC,CASSVAGVDGTQYF
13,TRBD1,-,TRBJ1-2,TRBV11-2,TGTGCCAGCAGAAAAACAGGGGGCGATGGCTACACCTTC,CASRKTGGDGYTF
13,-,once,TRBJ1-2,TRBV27,TGTGCCAGCAGCTGGGGGCAGAATTTTCGCTACACCTTC,CASSWGQNFRYTF
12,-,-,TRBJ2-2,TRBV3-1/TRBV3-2,TGTGCCAGCGGTAGGAACACCGGGGAGCTGTTTTTT,CASGRNTGELFF
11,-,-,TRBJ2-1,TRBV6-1,TGTGCCAGCAGTGAAGAAAGGGAGCAGTTCTTC,CASSEEREQFF
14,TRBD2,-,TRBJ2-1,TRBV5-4,TGTGCCAGCAGCGGGCGGGAGGGGTTCAATGAGCAGTTCTTC,CASSGREGFNEQFF
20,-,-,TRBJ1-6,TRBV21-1,TGTGCCAGCAGCAAAGGGCTTTTAAAGGGACAGGGAACATATAATTCACCCCTCCACTTT,CASSKGLLKGQGTYNSPLHF
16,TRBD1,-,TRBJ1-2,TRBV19,TGTGCCAGTAGTATAGGGCCGGGACAGAAAAACTATGGCTACACCTTC,CASSIGPGQKNYGYTF
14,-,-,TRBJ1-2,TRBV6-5,TGTGCCAGCATCTCCGGGGGTTATAACTATGGCTACACCTTC,CASISGGYNYGYTF
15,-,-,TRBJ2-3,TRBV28,TGTGCCAGCAGTTCTGACTGGGCTAGCACAGATACGCAGTATTTT,CASSSDWASTDTQYF
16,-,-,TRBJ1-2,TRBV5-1,TGCGCCAGCAGCCCAAGCGGACAGTCAGCTAACTATGGCTACACCTTC,CASSPSGQSANYGYTF
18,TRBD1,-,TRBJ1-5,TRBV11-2,TGTGCCAGCAGCCGGGGACAGGGGGCTCTCTCGGGCAATCAGCCCCAGCATTTT,CASSRGQGALSGNQPQHF
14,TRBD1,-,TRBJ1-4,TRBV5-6,TGTGCCAGCAGGGCGACAGGGGTGGATGAAAAACTGTTTTTT,CASRATGVDEKLFF
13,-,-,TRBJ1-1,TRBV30,TGTGCCTGGAGTGTACTTGAGGACACTGAAGCTTTCTTT,CAWSVLEDTEAFF
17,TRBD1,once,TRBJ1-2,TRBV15,TGTGCCACCAGCAGAGGAGTTTTAGGACAGGGGGACTATGGCTACACCTTC,CATSRGVLGQGDYGYTF
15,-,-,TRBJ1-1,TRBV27,TGTGCCAGCAGTTTGTACGGGGTGGTGGTCACTGAAGCTTTCTTT,CASSLYGVVVTEAFF
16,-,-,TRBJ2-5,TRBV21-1,TGTGCCAGCAGCAACCCCTGGACAGGGGGCCAGGAGACCCAGTACTTC,CASSNPWTGGQETQYF
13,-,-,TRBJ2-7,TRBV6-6,TGTGCCAGCAGTTATGAACAGCACTACGAGCAGTACTTC,CASSYEQHYEQYF
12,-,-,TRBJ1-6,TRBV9,TGTGCCAGCAGCTCCCTTCGTTCACCCCTCCACTTT,CASSSLRSPLHF
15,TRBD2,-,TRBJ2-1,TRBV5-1,TGCGCCAGCAGCCTGGGGGAGGGCTCCTACAATGAGCAGTTCTTC,CASSLGEGSYNEQFF
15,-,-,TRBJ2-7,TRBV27,TGTGCCAGCAGGAGTAACCTGGGGTCCTCCTACGAGCAGTACTTC,CASRSNLGSSYEQYF
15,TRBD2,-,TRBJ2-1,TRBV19,TGTGCCAGTAGTTCGACTAGCGGGGGGGTCTATGAGCAGTTCTTC,CASSSTSGGVYEQFF
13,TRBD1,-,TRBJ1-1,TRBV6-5,TGTGCCAGCATTCGGACAGGGGCCACTGAAGCTTTCTTT,CASIRTGATEAFF
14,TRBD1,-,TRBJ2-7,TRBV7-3,TGTGCCAGCAGCGCCGGGACAGGGATCAATGAGCAGTACTTC,CASSAGTGINEQYF
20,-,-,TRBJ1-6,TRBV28,TGTGCCAGCAGTCCCCAGTATTCGGGACGTTTTAGCTCCTATAATTCACCCCTCCACTTT,CASSPQYSGRFSSYNSPLHF
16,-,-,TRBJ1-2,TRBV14,TGTGCCAGCAGCGATTGGGGCTTTGACAGTAACTATGGCTACACCTTC,CASSDWGFDSNYGYTF
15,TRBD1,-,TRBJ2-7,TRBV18,TGTGCCAGCTCACCACCGGGACAGGTGGTATACGAGCAGTACTTC,CASSPPGQVVYEQYF
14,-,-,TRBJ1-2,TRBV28,TGTGCCAGCAGTTATGGAGGGGAGGGCTATGGCTACACCTTC,CASSYGGEGYGYTF
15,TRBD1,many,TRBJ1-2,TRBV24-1,TGTGCCACCAGTGATAGACAGGGGCCTAACTATGGCTACACCTTC,CATSDRQGPNYGYTF
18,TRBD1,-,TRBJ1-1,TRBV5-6,TGTGCCAGCAGCTTCAGGCGTCAGGGGGCCTGGGGGGACACTGAAGCTTTCTTT,CASSFRRQGAWGDTEAFF
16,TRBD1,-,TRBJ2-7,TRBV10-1,TGCGCCAGCAGTGAGACGGGACAGGGTGGATCCTACGAGCAGTACTTC,CASSETGQGGSYEQYF
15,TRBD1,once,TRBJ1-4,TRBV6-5,TGTGCCAGCAGCCCGGTCGGCAGGGGGATCGGGAAACTGTTTTTT,CASSPVGRGIGKLFF
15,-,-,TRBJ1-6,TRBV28,TGTGCCAGCAGTTTACCAGGGGCACGTAATTCACCCCTCCACTTT,CASSLPGARNSPLHF
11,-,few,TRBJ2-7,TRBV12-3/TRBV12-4,TGTGCCAGCAGTTACACCTACGAGCAGTACTTC,CASSYTYEQYF
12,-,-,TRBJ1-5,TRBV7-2,TGTGCCAGCAGCTTAGGGAAGGGGCCCCAGCATTTT,CASSLGKGPQHF